This T cell receptor (beta chain) was profiled in a study of blood T cell repertoires in COVID-19. The method was immunoSEQ multiplex PCR; TCRdb's version includes in-frame clones alone and lacks a portion of them. The sample has around 230,000 clones; about 80% are singletons. The CDR3 sequence is 16 residues long. V trimming: 1 base; J trimming: 2 bases; junction bases outside the gene matches: 4. Germline lookup yields CDR1 SGHAT and CDR2 FQNNGV. The sample taken for sequencing was peripheral blood. The gene calls are TRBV11-2 and TRBJ2-3; 9 positions match TRBD1. The TCR was taken from a woman at least 80 years old with acute or convalescent COVID-19. This CDR3 reads CASSLGTGVNTDTQYF. CDR3 DNA sequence: TGTGCCAGCAGCTTAGGGACAGGGGTCAACACAGATACGCAGTATTTT.